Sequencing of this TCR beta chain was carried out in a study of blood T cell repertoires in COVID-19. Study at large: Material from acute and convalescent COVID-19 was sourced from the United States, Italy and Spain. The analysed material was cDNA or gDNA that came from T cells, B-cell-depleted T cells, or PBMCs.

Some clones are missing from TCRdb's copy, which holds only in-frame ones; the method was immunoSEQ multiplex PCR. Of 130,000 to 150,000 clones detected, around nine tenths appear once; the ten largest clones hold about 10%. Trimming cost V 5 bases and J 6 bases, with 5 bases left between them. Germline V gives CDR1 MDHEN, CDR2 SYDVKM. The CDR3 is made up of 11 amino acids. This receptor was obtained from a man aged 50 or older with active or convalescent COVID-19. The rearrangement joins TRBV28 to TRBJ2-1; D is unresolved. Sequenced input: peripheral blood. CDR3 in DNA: TGTGCCAGCAGTCCTCGCAATGAGCAGTTCTTC. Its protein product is CASSPRNEQFF.